The 22 T cell receptor beta chains listed next were all sequenced from one sample in a study of spatial heterogeneity in lung cancer. Time point reported: sample taken at primary tumor resection. Sequencing of whole RNA from tumor, nontumor lung or frozen PBMC involved no sorting. TCRdb re-derived calls from the 5' RACE reads in MiXCR, one entry per CDR3 protein. The table has about 82,000 distinct CDR3 sequences, around 12% seen once. Sample: PBMCs, taken at surgery. The receptors stem from a male donor with early-stage non-small cell lung cancer.

CDR3 loop: CASSLAVDYFLSDTQYF. The DNA for the CDR3 is TGCGCCAGCAGCTTGGCCGTCGACTACTTCTTGTCAGATACGCAGTATTTT. The J gene is TRBJ2-3, the V gene TRBV5-1, with a possible D match to TRBD2 (5 bases). The length of the CDR3 is 17 residues. Trimming took off 0 bases at V and 4 bases at J, with 18 bases between the two ends. The germline CDR1 and CDR2 sequences are SGHRS and YFSETQ.

This clonotype has a count of ten or more. J is TRBJ1-1 and V is TRBV6-1; a weak D match, TRBD1 (6 bases). Trimming removed 6 bases at V and 1 base at J, with 15 bases between. The germline V gene encodes CDR1 MNHNS and CDR2 SASEGT. The CDR3 totals 15 residues. Written as DNA, the CDR3 is TGTGCCAGCAGCTCATGGGGACACCGGAACACTGAAGCTTTCTTT. Protein product: CASSSWGHRNTEAFF.

A note on this clonotype: This may be a read error: a much more frequent sequence differs by one nucleotide. A read error is likely, as this CDR3 ends without the conserved phenylalanine or tryptophan. The V call is TRBV6-2 or TRBV6-3, the J call TRBJ1-2; D is unclear. The CDR3 is made up of 13 amino acids. Per germline, CDR1 MNHEY and CDR2 SVGEGT. V was trimmed by 2 bases and J by 3 bases, leaving 7 bases between them. This chain's CDR3 is CASSYPRHYGYTI. The CDR3 nucleotides are TGTGCCAGCAGTTACCCGAGACACTATGGCTACACCATC.

This clonotype was detected ten times or more. This chain uses TRBV30 with TRBJ1-4; unclear D gene. This CDR3 comprises 14 residues. Trimming stripped 2 bases from V and 0 bases from J, with 7 bases between. Germline V lookup: CDR1 GTSNPN, CDR2 SVGIG (reference sequence). The CDR3 region is CAWSRITTNEKLFF. The CDR3 DNA follows: TGTGCCTGGAGTCGGATTACAACTAATGAAAAACTGTTTTTT.

This clonotype appeared a few times. V and J are TRBV6-2 or TRBV6-3 and TRBJ1-1; D uncertain. Trimming removed 2 bases at V and 1 base at J, with 20 bases between. Germline V gene lookup returns CDR1 MNHEY and CDR2 SVGEGT. This CDR3 has 18 residues. The CDR3 nucleotides are TGTGCCAGCAGTTACCCACCCGCGGACTCATGGAAGAACACTGAAGCTTTCTTT. Its translation is CASSYPPADSWKNTEAFF.

The chain recombines TRBV11-2 with TRBJ1-1, with no clear D. Per germline, CDR1 SGHAT and CDR2 FQNNGV. The CDR3 spans 14 residues. V was shortened by 0 bases and J by 1 base, with 6 bases between the two germline ends. CDR3 in amino acids: CASSLDPGNTEAFF. DNA for the CDR3: TGTGCCAGCAGCTTAGATCCAGGGAACACTGAAGCTTTCTTT.

This clonotype has a handful of counts. This sequence joins TRBV6-1 and TRBJ2-1; 9 bases agree with TRBD2. This CDR3 region has 15 residues. Germline V gives CDR1 MNHNS, CDR2 SASEGT. The J segment lost 2 bases and the V segment lost 4 bases, leaving 3 bases of the junction unmatched. CDR3 region: CASSVSGSTYNEQFF. CDR3 DNA sequence: TGTGCCAGCAGTGTTAGCGGGAGCACCTACAATGAGCAGTTCTTC.

This chain links TRBV29-1 with TRBJ2-1; tentative D call: TRBD1 (5 bases). The CDR3 is 13 residues long. The germline V and J ends were trimmed by 1 base and 4 bases, with 8 bases remaining between them. The germline V gene encodes CDR1 SQVTM and CDR2 ANQGSEA. As DNA, the CDR3 is TGCAGCGTTGAAGGGGGCAGGTACAATGAGCAGTTCTTC. Amino acid sequence: CSVEGGRYNEQFF.

This clonotype was picked up a small number of times. The genes are TRBV7-3 and TRBJ1-1, with D possibly being TRBD1 (6 bases). The CDR3 runs 15 residues. Germline CDR1 SGHTA, CDR2 FQGTGA. V lost 1 base, J lost 1 base, and 10 bases lay in between. CDR3 sequence (DNA): TGTGCCAGCAGCTTAATGGCCAGGGGGAACACTGAAGCTTTCTTT. Its protein product is CASSLMARGNTEAFF.

This clonotype was observed at least ten times. CDR3 nucleotides: TGTGCCAGCAGCTTTATGGACATAAATCAGCCCCAGCATTTT. Its protein is CASSFMDINQPQHF. The genes are TRBV7-2 and TRBJ1-5; tentatively, D is TRBD1 (5 bases). Germline V lookup: CDR1 SGHTA, CDR2 FQGNSA. The CDR3 loop spans 14 amino acids. V was shortened by 3 bases and J by 4 bases, with 10 bases between the two germline ends.

This clonotype was recorded at least ten times. The chain joins TRBV3-1 to TRBJ1-1; possibly TRBD1 for D (5 bases). The V and J ends lost 3 bases and 4 bases respectively, with 12 bases between them. CDR1 and CDR2 from the germline V gene are LGHDT and YNNKEL (reference sequence). This CDR3 has 14 residues. CDR3 sequence: CASSQEGKGTEAFF. The CDR3 DNA sequence: TGTGCCAGCAGCCAGGAGGGGAAGGGCACTGAAGCTTTCTTT.

This clonotype appeared a few times. The rearrangement uses TRBV30 and TRBJ2-1; tentative D call: TRBD1 (5 bases). Germline V gives CDR1 GTSNPN, CDR2 SVGIG (reference sequence). The CDR3 runs 14 residues. Trimming stripped 3 bases from V and 1 base from J, with 10 bases between. The chain's CDR3 is CAWRTVSSYNEQFF. CDR3 coding DNA: TGTGCCTGGAGGACAGTTTCTTCCTACAATGAGCAGTTCTTC.

This clonotype has ten or more counts. The V gene is TRBV29-1, the J gene TRBJ1-2, with D perhaps matching TRBD1 (5 bases). This CDR3 region has 12 residues. Germline CDR1 reads SQVTM; CDR2 reads ANQGSEA. The V gene lost 5 bases and the J gene lost 5 bases, with 12 bases spanning the gap. The chain's CDR3 is CSVRNGGYGYTF. The CDR3 coding sequence is TGCAGCGTTCGAAACGGGGGGTATGGCTACACCTTC.

This clonotype was detected a few times. This rearrangement joins TRBV19 to TRBJ2-2; tentatively, D is TRBD1 or TRBD2 (5 bases each). V gave up 5 bases and J gave up 1 base, with 11 bases separating them. Germline V gene data show CDR1 as LNHDA and CDR2 as SQIVND (reference sequence). There are 15 residues in the CDR3. CDR3 amino acids: CASSGLQGNTGELFF. DNA of the CDR3: TGTGCCAGTAGTGGACTTCAGGGGAACACCGGGGAGCTGTTTTTT.

V and J are TRBV29-1 and TRBJ2-7, with a possible D match to TRBD1 (5 bases). Germline CDR1 reads SQVTM; CDR2 reads ANQGSEA. The length of the CDR3 is 13 residues. V lost 5 bases to trimming and J lost 9 bases, with 20 bases between them. As DNA, the CDR3 is TGCAGCGTTAAAACAGGAGAGACATCGGGGCAGTACTTC. Amino acid sequence: CSVKTGETSGQYF.

This clonotype occurred a few times. The rearrangement links TRBV7-8 to TRBJ2-5, with D possibly being TRBD1 (6 bases). The CDR3 contains 14 residues. V gave up 5 bases and J gave up 1 base, with 11 bases separating them. CDR1 is SGHVS, CDR2 FQNEAQ, per germline. This CDR3 is CASSLGQSQETQYF. In nucleotides, the CDR3 is TGTGCCAGCAGCCTCGGACAGAGCCAAGAGACCCAGTACTTC. Based on the CDR3 plus reference TRBV7-8 and TRBJ2-5, the full variable domain is GAGVSQSPRYKVAKRGQDVALRCDPISGHVSLFWYQQALGQGPEFLTYFQNEAQLDKSGLPSDRFFAERPEGSVSTLKIQRTQQEDSAVYLCASSLGQSQETQYFGPGTRLLVL.

The rearrangement joins TRBV19 to TRBJ1-5, with 7 positions matching TRBD1. Trimming cost V 5 bases and J 0 bases; bases outside gene matches: 7. The germline gives CDR1 LNHDA, CDR2 SQIVND (reference sequence). The CDR3 is made up of 16 amino acids. This chain's CDR3 is CASSSGQPYSNQPQHF. CDR3 in DNA: TGTGCCAGTAGTTCGGGACAGCCATATAGCAATCAGCCCCAGCATTTT.

This clonotype has a handful of counts. This rearrangement joins TRBV20-1 to TRBJ2-7, with 9 bases aligning to TRBD1. The CDR3 has 12 residues. CDR1 and CDR2 (germline): DFQATT, SNEGSKA (reference sequence). J lost 6 bases, V lost 3 bases, and 3 bases had no gene match. The CDR3 spells CSASAGQGEQYF. The CDR3 DNA sequence: TGCAGTGCTAGTGCGGGACAGGGCGAGCAGTACTTC.

This clonotype turned up a few times. The chain links TRBV12-3 or TRBV12-4 to TRBJ1-1, with D uncertain. Trimming cost V 0 bases and J 2 bases, with 7 bases left between them. The CDR3 is made up of 14 amino acids. CDR3 nucleotides: TGTGCCAGCAGTTTAGCCGGACCTAACACTGAAGCTTTCTTT. It encodes CASSLAGPNTEAFF.

The chain recombines TRBV19 with TRBJ2-1; D unclear. V lost 6 bases, J lost 7 bases, and 16 bases lay in between. Germline V CDR1 and CDR2: LNHDA, SQIVND (reference sequence). This CDR3 has 14 residues. This chain's CDR3 is CASRQNMGPNEQFF. The CDR3 DNA reads TGTGCCAGTAGACAGAATATGGGCCCGAATGAGCAGTTCTTC.

The chain uses TRBV5-1 and TRBJ2-1; 10 bases align to TRBD2. Germline values: CDR1 SGHRS, CDR2 YFSETQ. The CDR3 has 17 amino acids. Germline trimming cut 2 bases from V and 7 bases from J; bases unmatched to any gene: 12. CDR3 sequence reads: CASSLFFTSGKMNEQFF. The DNA of the CDR3 is TGCGCCAGCAGCTTATTCTTCACTAGCGGGAAAATGAATGAGCAGTTCTTC.

This chain uses TRBV7-2 with TRBJ2-7, with a weak D call TRBD1 (5 bases). The ends were cut back, 6 bases at V and 1 base at J, with 13 bases in the middle. The length of the CDR3 is 14 residues. Germline CDR1 reads SGHTA; CDR2 reads FQGNSA. The CDR3: CASSSNTGSYEQYF. The CDR3 bases are TGTGCCAGCAGTTCGAACACAGGATCCTACGAGCAGTACTTC.